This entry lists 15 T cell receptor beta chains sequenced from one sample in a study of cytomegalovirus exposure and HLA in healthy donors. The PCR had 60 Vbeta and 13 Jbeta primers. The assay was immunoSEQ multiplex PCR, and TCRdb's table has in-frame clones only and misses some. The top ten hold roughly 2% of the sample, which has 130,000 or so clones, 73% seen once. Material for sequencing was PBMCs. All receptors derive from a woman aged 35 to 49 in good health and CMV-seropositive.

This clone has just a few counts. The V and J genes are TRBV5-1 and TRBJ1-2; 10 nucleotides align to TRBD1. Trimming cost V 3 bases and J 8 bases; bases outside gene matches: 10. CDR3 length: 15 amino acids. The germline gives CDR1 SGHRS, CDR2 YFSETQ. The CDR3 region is CASSSPDRGLGGYTF. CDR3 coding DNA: TGCGCCAGCAGCTCACCCGACAGGGGGCTGGGAGGCTACACCTTC.

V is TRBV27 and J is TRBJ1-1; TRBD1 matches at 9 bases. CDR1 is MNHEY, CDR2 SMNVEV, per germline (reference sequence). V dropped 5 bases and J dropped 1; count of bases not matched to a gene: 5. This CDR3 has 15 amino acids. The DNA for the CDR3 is TGTGCCAGCAGTCCCCGGACAGGGGAGAACACTGAAGCTTTCTTT. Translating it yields CASSPRTGENTEAFF.

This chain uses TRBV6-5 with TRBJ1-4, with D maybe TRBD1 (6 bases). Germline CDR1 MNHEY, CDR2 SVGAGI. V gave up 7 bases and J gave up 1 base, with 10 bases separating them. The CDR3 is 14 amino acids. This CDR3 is CASKAGVTNEKLFF. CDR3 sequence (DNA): TGTGCCAGCAAAGCAGGGGTAACTAATGAAAAACTGTTTTTT.

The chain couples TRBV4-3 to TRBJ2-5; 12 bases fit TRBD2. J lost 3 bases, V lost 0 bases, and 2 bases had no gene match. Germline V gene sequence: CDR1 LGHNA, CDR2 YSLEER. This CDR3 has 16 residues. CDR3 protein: CASSQEGLAGEETQYF. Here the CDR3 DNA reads TGCGCCAGCAGCCAAGAGGGACTAGCGGGCGAAGAGACCCAGTACTTC.

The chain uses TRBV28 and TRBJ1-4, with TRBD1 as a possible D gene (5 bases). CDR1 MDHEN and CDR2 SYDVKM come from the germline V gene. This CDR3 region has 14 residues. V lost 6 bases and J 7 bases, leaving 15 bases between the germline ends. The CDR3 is CASRPWGTSEKLFF. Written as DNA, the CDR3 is TGTGCCAGCAGGCCATGGGGCACGAGTGAAAAACTGTTTTTT.

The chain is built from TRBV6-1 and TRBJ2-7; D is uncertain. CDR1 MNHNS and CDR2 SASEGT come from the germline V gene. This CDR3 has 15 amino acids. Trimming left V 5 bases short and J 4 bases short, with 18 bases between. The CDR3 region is CASSRQAEISYEQYF. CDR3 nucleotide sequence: TGTGCCAGCAGTCGACAAGCAGAAATCTCTTACGAGCAGTACTTC.

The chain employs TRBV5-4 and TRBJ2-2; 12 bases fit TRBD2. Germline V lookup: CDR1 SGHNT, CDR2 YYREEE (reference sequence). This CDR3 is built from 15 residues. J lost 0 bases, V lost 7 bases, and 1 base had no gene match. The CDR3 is CASWTSGANTGELFF. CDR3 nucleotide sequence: TGTGCCAGCTGGACTAGCGGGGCGAACACCGGGGAGCTGTTTTTT.

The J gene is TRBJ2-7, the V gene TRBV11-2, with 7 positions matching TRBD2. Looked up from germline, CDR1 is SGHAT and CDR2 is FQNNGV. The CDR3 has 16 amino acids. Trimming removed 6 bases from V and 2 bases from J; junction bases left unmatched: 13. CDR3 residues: CASRLTVAGGAYEQYF. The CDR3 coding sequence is TGTGCCAGCAGACTGACTGTAGCGGGTGGTGCCTACGAGCAGTACTTC.

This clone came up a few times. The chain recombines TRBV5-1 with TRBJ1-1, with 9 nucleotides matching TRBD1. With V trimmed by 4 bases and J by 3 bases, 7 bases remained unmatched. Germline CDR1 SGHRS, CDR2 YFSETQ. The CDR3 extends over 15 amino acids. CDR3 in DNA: TGCGCCAGCAGCCAACAGGGGGCGGGCGACACTGAAGCTTTCTTT. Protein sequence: CASSQQGAGDTEAFF. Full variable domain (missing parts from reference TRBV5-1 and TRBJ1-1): KAGVTQTPRYLIKTRGQQVTLSCSPISGHRSVSWYQQTPGQGLQFLFEYFSETQRNKGNFPGRFSGRQFSNSRSEMNVSTLELGDSALYLCASSQQGAGDTEAFFGQGTRLTVV.

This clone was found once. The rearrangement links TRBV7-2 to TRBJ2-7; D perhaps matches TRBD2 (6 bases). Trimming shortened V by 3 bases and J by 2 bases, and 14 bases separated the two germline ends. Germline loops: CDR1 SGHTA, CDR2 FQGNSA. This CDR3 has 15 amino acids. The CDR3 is CASSFAAGPTYEQYF. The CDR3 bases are TGTGCCAGCAGCTTTGCCGCGGGGCCGACCTACGAGCAGTACTTC.

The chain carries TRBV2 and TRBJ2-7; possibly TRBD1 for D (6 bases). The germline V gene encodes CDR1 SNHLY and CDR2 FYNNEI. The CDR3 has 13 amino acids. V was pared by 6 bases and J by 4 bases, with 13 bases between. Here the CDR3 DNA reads TGTGCCAGCAGAGGGGACATGGGGTACGAGCAGTACTTC. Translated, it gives CASRGDMGYEQYF.

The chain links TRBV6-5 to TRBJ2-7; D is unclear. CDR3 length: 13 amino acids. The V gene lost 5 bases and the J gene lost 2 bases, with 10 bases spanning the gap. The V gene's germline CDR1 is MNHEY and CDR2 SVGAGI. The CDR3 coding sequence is TGTGCCAGCAGTCGGCGCGGCCCCTACGAGCAGTACTTC. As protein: CASSRRGPYEQYF.

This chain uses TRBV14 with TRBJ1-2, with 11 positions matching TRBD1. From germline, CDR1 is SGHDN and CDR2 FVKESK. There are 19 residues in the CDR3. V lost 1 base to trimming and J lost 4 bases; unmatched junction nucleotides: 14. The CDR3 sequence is CASSQVPRTGGLALYGYTF. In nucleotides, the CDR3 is TGTGCCAGCAGCCAAGTACCCCGGACAGGGGGCTTAGCCCTCTATGGCTACACCTTC. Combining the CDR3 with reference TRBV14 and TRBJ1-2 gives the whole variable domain EAGVTQFPSHSVIEKGQTVTLRCDPISGHDNLYWYRRVMGKEIKFLLHFVKESKQDESGMPNNRFLAERTGGTYSTLKVQPAELEDSGVYFCASSQVPRTGGLALYGYTFGSGTRLTVV.

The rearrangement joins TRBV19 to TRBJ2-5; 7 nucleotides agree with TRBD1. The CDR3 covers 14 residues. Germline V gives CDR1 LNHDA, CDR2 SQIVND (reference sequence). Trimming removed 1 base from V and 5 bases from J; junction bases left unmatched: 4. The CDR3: CASSIGQGGETQYF. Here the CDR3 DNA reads TGTGCCAGTAGTATAGGACAGGGTGGGGAGACCCAGTACTTC.

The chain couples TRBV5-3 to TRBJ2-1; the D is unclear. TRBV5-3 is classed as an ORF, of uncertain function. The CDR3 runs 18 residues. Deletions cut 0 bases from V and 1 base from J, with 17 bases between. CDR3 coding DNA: TGTGCCAGAAGCTTGGAACTTTGGGCAGGCCATTCCTACAATGAGCAGTTCTTC. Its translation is CARSLELWAGHSYNEQFF.